This paragraph reports one T cell receptor beta chain. This entry is derived from a study of blood T cell repertoires in COVID-19. As handled by the study authors: Counts of nucleated cells, estimated from reference gene primer amplification, were obtained. The table came from immunoSEQ multiplex PCR; TCRdb's copy has only in-frame clones and leaves some out. V, J and clone size derive from that table, while D and trimming were established from the DNA sequence. Here the sample spans some 26,000 clones, about nine tenths being singletons. From germline, CDR1 is SSHAT and CDR2 FNYEAQ (reference sequence). The CDR3 extends over 15 amino acids. Between the trimmed V and J ends, which lost 1 base and 6 bases, there was a span of 13 bases.

V is TRBV7-7 and J is TRBJ1-5, with TRBD1 as a possible D gene (5 bases). The sequence was collected from a woman aged 50 to 60 with active COVID-19. Sequencing was done on a sample of peripheral blood. This CDR3 is CASSLECGAGQPQHF. The CDR3 DNA sequence: TGTGCCAGCAGCTTAGAGTGTGGGGCAGGTCAGCCCCAGCATTTT.